This T cell receptor beta chain originates from a study of blood T cell repertoires in COVID-19. At the level of the study: The United States, Italy and Spain were the sources of the acute and convalescent COVID-19 samples.

CDR3 length: 16 amino acids. Trimming cost V 0 bases and J 3 bases; bases outside gene matches: 8. CDR1 and CDR2 from the germline V gene are MNHNY and SVGAGI (reference sequence). TCRdb keeps only in-frame clones here, not all; method: immunoSEQ multiplex PCR. Here the sample spans 140,000 to 150,000 clones, more than 65% being singletons. Input material: peripheral blood. The V and J genes are TRBV6-6 and TRBJ2-7; 7 nucleotides match TRBD1. The sequence derives from a man aged 60-69 years with acute or convalescent COVID-19. The CDR3 coding sequence is TGTGCCAGCAGTTACTCCCCGACAGGGTTGGTCTACGAGCAGTACTTC. Its translation: CASSYSPTGLVYEQYF.